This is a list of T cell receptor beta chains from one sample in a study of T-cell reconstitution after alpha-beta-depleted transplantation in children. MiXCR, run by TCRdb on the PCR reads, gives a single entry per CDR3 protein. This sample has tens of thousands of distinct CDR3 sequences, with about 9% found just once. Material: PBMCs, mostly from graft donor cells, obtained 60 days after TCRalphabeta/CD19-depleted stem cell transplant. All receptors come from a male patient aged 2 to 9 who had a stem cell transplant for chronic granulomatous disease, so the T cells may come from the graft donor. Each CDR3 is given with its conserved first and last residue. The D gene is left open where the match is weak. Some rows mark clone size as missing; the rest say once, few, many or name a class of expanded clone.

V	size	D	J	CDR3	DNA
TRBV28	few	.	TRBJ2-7	CASSPPPRGGTYEQYF	TGTGCCAGCAGCCCCCCCCCACGCGGCGGTACCTACGAGCAGTACTTC
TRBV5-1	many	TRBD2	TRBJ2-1	CASSSLAGGINEQFF	TGCGCCAGCAGCTCCCTAGCGGGAGGGATTAATGAGCAGTTCTTC
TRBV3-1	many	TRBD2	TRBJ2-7	CASSQEFREGREQYF	TGTGCCAGCAGCCAAGAGTTCCGGGAGGGGAGGGAGCAGTACTTC
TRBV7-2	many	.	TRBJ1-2	CASSPRTTGYTF	TGTGCCAGCAGCCCCCGGACAACTGGCTACACCTTC
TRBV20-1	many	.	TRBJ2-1	CSARDLRDNEQFF	TGCAGTGCTAGAGATCTCCGTGACAATGAGCAGTTCTTC
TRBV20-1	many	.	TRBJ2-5	CSAAQETQYF	TGCAGTGCTGCGCAAGAGACCCAGTACTTC
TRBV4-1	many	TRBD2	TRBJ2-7	CASSQGEGPQYEQYF	TGCGCCAGCAGCCAAGGGGAGGGACCCCAATACGAGCAGTACTTC
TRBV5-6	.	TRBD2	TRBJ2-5	CARGPAGEETQYF	TGTGCCAGGGGCCCCGCGGGGGAAGAGACCCAGTACTTC
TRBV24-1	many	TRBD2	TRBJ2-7	CATSDLASGRALSPGRNYEQYF	TGTGCCACCAGTGATTTGGCTAGCGGGAGGGCCCTAAGCCCCGGACGGAACTACGAGCAGTACTTC
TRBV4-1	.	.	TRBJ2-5	CASSQGSRDGTQYF	TGCGCCAGCAGCCAAGGGTCCAGGGACGGGACCCAGTACTTC
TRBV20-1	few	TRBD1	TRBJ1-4	CSARKFGTGDEKLFF	TGCAGTGCTAGAAAGTTCGGGACAGGGGATGAAAAACTGTTTTTT
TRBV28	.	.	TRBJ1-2	CAISPRLVFYGYTF	TGTGCCATCAGCCCAAGGCTAGTCTTCTATGGCTACACCTTC
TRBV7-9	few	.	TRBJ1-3	CASSPDVYTIYF	TGTGCCAGCAGCCCGGACGTTTACACCATATATTTT
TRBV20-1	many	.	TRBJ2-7	CSARSGVSYEQYF	TGCAGTGCTAGATCCGGCGTCTCCTACGAGCAGTACTTC
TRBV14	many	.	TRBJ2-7	CASSQGSSEQYF	TGTGCCAGCAGCCAAGGAAGCTCTGAGCAGTACTTC
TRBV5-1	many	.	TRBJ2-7	CASRLGPYEQYF	TGCGCCAGCAGACTTGGTCCTTACGAGCAGTACTTC
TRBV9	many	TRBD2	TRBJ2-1	CASSTIPGASGPNEQFF	TGTGCCAGCAGCACCATACCAGGGGCTAGCGGGCCAAATGAGCAGTTCTTC
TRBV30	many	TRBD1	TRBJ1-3	CACADRATGNTIYF	TGTGCCTGCGCAGACAGGGCAACTGGAAACACCATATATTTT
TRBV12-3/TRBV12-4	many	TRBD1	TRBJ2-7	CASSLILGTGLPYEQYF	TGTGCCAGCAGTTTAATTTTGGGGACAGGGCTTCCCTACGAGCAGTACTTC
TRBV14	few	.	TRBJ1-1	CASSPRDIFTEAFF	TGTGCCAGCAGCCCCCGGGACATTTTCACTGAAGCTTTCTTT
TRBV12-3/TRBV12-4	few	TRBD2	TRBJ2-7	CACSFSPPGLAGGAYEQYF	TGTGCCTGCAGTTTTTCCCCACCGGGACTAGCGGGAGGAGCCTACGAGCAGTACTTC
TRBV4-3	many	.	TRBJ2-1	CASSQGLALGEQFF	TGCGCCAGCAGCCAAGGCCTAGCGTTAGGTGAGCAGTTCTTC
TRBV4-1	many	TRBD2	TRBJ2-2	CASSQDSLAGGSTGELFF	TGCGCCAGCAGCCAAGATTCCCTAGCGGGAGGGAGCACCGGGGAGCTGTTTTTT
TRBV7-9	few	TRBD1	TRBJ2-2	CASSLWTGGLTGELFF	TGTGCCAGCAGCTTATGGACAGGGGGCCTCACCGGGGAGCTGTTTTTT
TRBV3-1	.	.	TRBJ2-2	CASSKQVSFWTPGELFF	TGTGCCAGCAGCAAACAGGTTAGTTTTTGGACGCCCGGGGAGCTGTTTTTT
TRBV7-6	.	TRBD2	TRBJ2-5	CASSLEPGLAGGQTQYF	TGTGCCAGCAGCCTTGAACCGGGACTAGCGGGAGGGCAGACCCAGTACTTC
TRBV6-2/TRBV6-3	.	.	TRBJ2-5	CASNQGGGKETQYF	TGTGCCAGCAATCAGGGCGGCGGCAAAGAGACCCAGTACTTC
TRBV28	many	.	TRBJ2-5	CASMPLGHPRETQYF	TGTGCCAGCATGCCCCTCGGACATCCTCGGGAGACCCAGTACTTC
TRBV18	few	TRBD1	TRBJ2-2	CASSSTGRNTGELFF	TGTGCCAGCTCATCGACAGGGAGGAACACCGGGGAGCTGTTTTTT
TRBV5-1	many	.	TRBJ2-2	CASSHKVDTGELFF	TGCGCCAGCAGCCACAAGGTCGACACCGGGGAGCTGTTTTTT
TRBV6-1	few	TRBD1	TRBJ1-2	CASRTTGYGYTF	TGTGCCAGCAGAACGACAGGGTATGGCTACACCTTC
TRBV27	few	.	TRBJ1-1	CASSFQRTATEAFF	TGTGCCAGCAGTTTTCAACGGACAGCCACTGAAGCTTTCTTT
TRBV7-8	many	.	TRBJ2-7	CASSLAIGTMASYEQYF	TGTGCCAGCAGCTTAGCGATTGGAACTATGGCCTCCTACGAGCAGTACTTC
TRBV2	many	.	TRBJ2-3	CASSVTGGGTDTQYF	TGTGCCAGCAGTGTCACGGGGGGCGGCACAGATACGCAGTATTTT
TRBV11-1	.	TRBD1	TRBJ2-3	CASSLAGQGPTDTQYF	TGTGCCAGCAGCTTAGCTGGACAGGGACCCACAGATACGCAGTATTTT
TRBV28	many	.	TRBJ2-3	CASREDTDTQYF	TGTGCCAGCAGGGAGGACACAGATACGCAGTATTTT
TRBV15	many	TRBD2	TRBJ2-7	CATRAGLAGGSSYEQYF	TGTGCCACCAGAGCGGGACTAGCGGGAGGCAGCTCCTACGAGCAGTACTTC
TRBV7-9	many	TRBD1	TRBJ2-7	CASSPGTVAYDEQYF	TGTGCCAGCAGCCCTGGGACAGTCGCTTACGACGAGCAGTACTTC
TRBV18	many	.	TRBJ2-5	CASSPPYGETQYF	TGTGCCAGCTCACCACCATACGGGGAGACCCAGTACTTC
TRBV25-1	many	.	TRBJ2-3	CASSEVGFTDTQYF	TGTGCCAGCAGTGAGGTAGGGTTCACCGATACGCAGTATTTT
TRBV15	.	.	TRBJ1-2	CATSRDLGLVGYGYTF	TGTGCCACCAGCAGAGATCTCGGACTGGTTGGCTATGGCTACACCTTC
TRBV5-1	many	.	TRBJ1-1	CASSLGQLTNTEAFF	TGCGCCAGCAGCTTGGGACAGTTGACGAACACTGAAGCTTTCTTT
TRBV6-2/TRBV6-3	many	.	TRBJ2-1	CASHWGGAEQFF	TGTGCCAGCCATTGGGGCGGGGCGGAGCAGTTCTTC
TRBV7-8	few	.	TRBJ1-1	CASSSRVLGRMNTEAFF	TGTGCCAGCAGCTCCAGGGTCCTCGGGCGCATGAACACTGAAGCTTTCTTT
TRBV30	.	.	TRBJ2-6	CAWSLTLGSSGANVLTF	TGTGCCTGGAGTCTTACGCTCGGGTCCTCTGGGGCCAACGTCCTGACTTTC
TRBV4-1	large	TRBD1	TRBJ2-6	CASSQDIQGDSLFSGANVLTF	TGCGCCAGCAGCCAAGATATTCAAGGGGACAGTCTTTTCTCTGGGGCCAACGTCCTGACTTTC
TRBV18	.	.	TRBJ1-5	CASSPVLGNQPQHF	TGTGCCAGCTCACCAGTTCTGGGGAATCAGCCCCAGCATTTT
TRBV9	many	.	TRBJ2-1	CASSVEFGGFDNEQFF	TGTGCCAGCAGCGTAGAATTCGGGGGCTTCGACAATGAGCAGTTCTTC
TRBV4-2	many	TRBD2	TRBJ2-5	CASSQGLAGGKGYQETQYF	TGTGCCAGCAGCCAGGGACTAGCGGGAGGAAAAGGGTACCAAGAGACCCAGTACTTC
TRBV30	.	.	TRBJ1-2	CASKGAGRYGYTF	TGTGCCTCAAAAGGGGCAGGGCGGTATGGCTACACCTTC
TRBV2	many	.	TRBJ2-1	CASSGGYNEQFF	TGTGCCAGCAGTGGGGGCTACAATGAGCAGTTCTTC
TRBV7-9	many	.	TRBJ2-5	CASTRAQWETQYF	TGTGCCAGCACTAGGGCCCAGTGGGAGACCCAGTACTTC
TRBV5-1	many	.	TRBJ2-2	CASSSLGGELFF	TGCGCCAGCAGCTCCCTCGGCGGGGAGCTGTTTTTT
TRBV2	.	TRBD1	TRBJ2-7	CASTRDSSYEQYF	TGTGCCAGCACCCGGGACAGCTCCTACGAGCAGTACTTC
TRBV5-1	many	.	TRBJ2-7	CASGPGVYEQYF	TGCGCCAGCGGGCCCGGGGTCTACGAGCAGTACTTC
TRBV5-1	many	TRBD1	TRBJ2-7	CASRNTGGEGLRNEQYF	TGCGCCAGCAGAAATACAGGGGGCGAAGGTTTAAGGAACGAGCAGTACTTC
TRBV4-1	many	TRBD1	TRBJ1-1	CASSQVRGQGTIGNTEAFF	TGCGCCAGCAGCCAAGTAAGAGGACAGGGCACTATCGGGAACACTGAAGCTTTCTTT
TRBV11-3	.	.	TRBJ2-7	CASSLIQSSRDRIYEQYF	TGTGCCAGCAGCTTAATCCAATCGTCACGGGACCGGATCTACGAGCAGTACTTC